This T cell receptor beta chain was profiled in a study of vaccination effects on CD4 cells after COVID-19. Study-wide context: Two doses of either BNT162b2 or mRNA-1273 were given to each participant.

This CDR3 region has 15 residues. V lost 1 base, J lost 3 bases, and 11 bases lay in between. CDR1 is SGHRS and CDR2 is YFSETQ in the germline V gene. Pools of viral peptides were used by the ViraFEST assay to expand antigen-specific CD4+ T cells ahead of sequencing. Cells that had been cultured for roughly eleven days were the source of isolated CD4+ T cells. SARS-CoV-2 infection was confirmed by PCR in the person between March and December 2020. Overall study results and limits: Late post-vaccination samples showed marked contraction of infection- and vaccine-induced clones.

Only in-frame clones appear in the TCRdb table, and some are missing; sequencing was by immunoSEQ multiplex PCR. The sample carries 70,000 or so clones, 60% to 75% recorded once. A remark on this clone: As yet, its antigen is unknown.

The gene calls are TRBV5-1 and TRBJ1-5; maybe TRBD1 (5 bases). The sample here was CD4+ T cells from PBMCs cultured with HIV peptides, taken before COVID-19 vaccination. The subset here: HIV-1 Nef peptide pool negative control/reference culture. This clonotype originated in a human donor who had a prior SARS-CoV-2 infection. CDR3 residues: CASSLTGNNNQPQHF. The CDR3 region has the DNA TGCGCCAGCAGCTTGACAGGTAATAACAATCAGCCCCAGCATTTT.